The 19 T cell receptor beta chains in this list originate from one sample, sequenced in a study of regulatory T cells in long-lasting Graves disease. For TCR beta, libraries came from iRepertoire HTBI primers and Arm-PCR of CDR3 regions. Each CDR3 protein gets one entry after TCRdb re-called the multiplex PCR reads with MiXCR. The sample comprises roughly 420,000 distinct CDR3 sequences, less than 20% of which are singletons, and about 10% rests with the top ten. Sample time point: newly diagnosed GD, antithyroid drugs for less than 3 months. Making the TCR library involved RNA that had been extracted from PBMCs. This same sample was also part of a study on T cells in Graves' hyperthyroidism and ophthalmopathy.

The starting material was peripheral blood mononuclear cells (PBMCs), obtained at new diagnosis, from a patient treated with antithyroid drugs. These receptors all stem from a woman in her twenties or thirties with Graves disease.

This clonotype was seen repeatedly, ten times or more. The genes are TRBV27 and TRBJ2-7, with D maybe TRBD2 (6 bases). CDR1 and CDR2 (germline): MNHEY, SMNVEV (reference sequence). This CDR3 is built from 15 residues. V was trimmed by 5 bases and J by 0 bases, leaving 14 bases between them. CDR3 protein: CASSTAGTHSYEQYF. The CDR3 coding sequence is TGTGCCAGCAGTACGGCAGGGACTCACTCCTACGAGCAGTACTTC.

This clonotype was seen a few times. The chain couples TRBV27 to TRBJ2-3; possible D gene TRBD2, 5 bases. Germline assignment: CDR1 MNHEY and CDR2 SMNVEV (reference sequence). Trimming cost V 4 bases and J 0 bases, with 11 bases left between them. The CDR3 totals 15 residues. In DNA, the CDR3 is TGTGCCAGCAGTTACCTACGGGGAAGCACAGATACGCAGTATTTT. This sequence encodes CASSYLRGSTDTQYF.

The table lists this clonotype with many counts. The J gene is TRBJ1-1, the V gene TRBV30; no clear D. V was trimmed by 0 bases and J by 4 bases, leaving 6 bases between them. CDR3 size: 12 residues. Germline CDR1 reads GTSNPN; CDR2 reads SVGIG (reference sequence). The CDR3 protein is CAWSVAGTEAFF. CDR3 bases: TGTGCCTGGAGTGTAGCCGGCACTGAAGCTTTCTTT.

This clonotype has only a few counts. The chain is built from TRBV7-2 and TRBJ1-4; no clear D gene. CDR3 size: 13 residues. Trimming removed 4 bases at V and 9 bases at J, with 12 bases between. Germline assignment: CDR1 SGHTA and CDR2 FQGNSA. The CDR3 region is CASSSGSYQKLFF. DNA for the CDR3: TGTGCCAGCAGCTCCGGGTCGTATCAAAAACTGTTTTTT.

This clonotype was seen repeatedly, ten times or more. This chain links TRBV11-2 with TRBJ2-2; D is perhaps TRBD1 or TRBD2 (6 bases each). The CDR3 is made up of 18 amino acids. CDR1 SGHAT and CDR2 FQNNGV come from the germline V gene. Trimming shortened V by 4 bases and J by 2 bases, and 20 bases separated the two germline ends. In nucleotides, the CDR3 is TGTGCCAGCAGCTCCATCCTCATGCGGGACACCAACACCGGGGAGCTGTTTTTT. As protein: CASSSILMRDTNTGELFF.

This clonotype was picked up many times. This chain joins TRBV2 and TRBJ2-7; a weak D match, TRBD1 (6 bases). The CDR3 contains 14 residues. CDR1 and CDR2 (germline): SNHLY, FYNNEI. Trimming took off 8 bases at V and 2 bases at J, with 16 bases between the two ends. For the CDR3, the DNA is TGTGCCAGCCGACAGGATGCGGCAACCTACGAGCAGTACTTC. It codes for CASRQDAATYEQYF.

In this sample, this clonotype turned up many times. The CDR3, as DNA: TGTGCCAGCAGAGATTCGACAGGGGCCACTGAAGCTTTCTTT. Its protein product is CASRDSTGATEAFF. The V call is TRBV6-2 or TRBV6-3, the J call TRBJ1-1, with 8 bases lining up with TRBD1. Trimming took 6 bases from V and 4 from J; bases not matched to a gene: 7. This CDR3 is 14 amino acids long. Germline V gives CDR1 MNHEY, CDR2 SVGEGT.

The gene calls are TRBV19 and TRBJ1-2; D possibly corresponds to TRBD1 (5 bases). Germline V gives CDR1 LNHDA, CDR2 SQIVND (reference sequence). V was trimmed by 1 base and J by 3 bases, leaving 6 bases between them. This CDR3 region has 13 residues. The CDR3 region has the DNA TGTGCCAGTAGTATAGTAGGGGACTATGGCTACACCTTC. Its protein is CASSIVGDYGYTF.

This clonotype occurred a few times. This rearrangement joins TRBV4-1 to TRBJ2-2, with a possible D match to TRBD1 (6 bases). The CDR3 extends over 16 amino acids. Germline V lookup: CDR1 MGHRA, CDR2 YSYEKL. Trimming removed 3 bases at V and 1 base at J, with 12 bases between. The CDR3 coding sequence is TGCGCCAGCAGCCAGTTCCCGGGACAGAACACCGGGGAGCTGTTTTTT. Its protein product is CASSQFPGQNTGELFF.

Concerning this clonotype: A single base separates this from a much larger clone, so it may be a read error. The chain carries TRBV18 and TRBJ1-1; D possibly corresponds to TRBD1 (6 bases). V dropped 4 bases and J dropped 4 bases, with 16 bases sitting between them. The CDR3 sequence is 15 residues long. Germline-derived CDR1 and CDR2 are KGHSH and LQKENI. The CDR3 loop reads CASSRTAGEATEAFF. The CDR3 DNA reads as TGTGCCAGCTCACGGACAGCAGGGGAGGCCACTGAAGCTTTCTTT.

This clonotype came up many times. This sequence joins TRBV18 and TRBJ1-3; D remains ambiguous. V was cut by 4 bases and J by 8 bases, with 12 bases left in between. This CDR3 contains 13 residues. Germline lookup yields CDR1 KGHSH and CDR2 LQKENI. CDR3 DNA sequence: TGTGCCAGCTCACTACAGATTGCGGACACCATATATTTT. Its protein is CASSLQIADTIYF.

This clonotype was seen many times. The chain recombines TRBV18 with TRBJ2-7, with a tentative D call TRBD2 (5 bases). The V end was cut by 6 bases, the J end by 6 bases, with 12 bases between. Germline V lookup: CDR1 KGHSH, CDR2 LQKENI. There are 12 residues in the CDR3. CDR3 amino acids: CASSGGGGEQYF. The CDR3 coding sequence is TGTGCCAGCTCTGGAGGAGGAGGCGAGCAGTACTTC.

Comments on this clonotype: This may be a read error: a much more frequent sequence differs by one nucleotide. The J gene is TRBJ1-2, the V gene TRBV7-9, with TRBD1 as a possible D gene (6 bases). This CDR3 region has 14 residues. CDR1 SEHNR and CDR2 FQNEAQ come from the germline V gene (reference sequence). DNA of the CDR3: TGTGCCAGCGGCTTAGCGGCAGGGGTCGGTGGCTACACCTTC. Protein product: CASGLAAGVGGYTF. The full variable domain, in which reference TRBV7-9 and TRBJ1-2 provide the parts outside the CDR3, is DTGVSQNPRHKITKRGQNVTFRCDPISEHNRLYWYRQTLGQGPEFLTYFQNEAQLEKSRLLSDRFSAERPKGSFSTLEIQRTEQGDSAMYLCASGLAAGVGGYTFGSGTRLTVV.

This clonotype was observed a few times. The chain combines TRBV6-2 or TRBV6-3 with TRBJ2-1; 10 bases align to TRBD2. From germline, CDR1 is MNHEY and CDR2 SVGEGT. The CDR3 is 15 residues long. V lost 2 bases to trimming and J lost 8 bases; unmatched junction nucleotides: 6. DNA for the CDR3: TGTGCCAGCAGTTACCAAGCGGGAGGGCCCCATGAGCAGTTCTTC. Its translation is CASSYQAGGPHEQFF.

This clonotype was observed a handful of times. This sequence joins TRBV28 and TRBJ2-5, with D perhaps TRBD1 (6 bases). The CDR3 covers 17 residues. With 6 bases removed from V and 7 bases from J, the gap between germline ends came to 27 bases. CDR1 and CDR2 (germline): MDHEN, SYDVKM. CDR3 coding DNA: TGTGCCAGCAGCCCCGGGACAAGCAATCCCTCTGTTGGGACCCAGTACTTC. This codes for CASSPGTSNPSVGTQYF. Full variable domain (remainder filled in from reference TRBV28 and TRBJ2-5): DVKVTQSSRYLVKRTGEKVFLECVQDMDHENMFWYRQDPGLGLRLIYFSYDVKMKEKGDIPEGYSVSREKKERFSLILESASTNQTSMYLCASSPGTSNPSVGTQYFGPGTRLLVL.

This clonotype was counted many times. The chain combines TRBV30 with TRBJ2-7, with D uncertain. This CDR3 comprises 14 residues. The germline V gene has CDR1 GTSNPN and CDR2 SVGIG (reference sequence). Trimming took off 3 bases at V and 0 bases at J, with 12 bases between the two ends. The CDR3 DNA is TGTGCCTGGAGCGATTGGGATTACTCCTACGAGCAGTACTTC. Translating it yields CAWSDWDYSYEQYF.

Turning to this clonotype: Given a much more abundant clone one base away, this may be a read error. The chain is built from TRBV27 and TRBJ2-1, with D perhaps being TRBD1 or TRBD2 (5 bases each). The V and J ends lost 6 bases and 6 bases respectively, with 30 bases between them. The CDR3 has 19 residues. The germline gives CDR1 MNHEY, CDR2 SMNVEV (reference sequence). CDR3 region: CASSSYRAPRDGIVNEQFF. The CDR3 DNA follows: TGTGCCAGCAGCTCATACCGGGCGCCCCGGGACGGAATCGTCAATGAGCAGTTCTTC.

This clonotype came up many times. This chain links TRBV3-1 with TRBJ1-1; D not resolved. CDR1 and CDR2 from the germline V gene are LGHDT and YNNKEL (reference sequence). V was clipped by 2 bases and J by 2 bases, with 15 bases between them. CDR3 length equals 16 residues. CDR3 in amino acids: CASSQRGVWGNTEAFF. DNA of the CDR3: TGTGCCAGCAGCCAAAGAGGTGTCTGGGGTAACACTGAAGCTTTCTTT.

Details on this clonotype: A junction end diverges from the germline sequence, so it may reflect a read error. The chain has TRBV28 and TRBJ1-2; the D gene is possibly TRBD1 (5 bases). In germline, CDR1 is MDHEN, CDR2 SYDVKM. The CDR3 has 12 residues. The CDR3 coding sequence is TGTGCCAGCAGTGCGCAGGGATCTGGCCACACCTTC. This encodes CASSAQGSGHTF.